This T cell receptor (beta chain) was identified in a study of T cell repertoires and Cas9 in healthy adults. As for the study in general: SpCas9-reactive CD4 and CD8 T cells were characterized for potency, cytotoxicity and lineage. Study-wide results and caveats: SpCas9-reactive effector T cells were reportedly restrained in vitro by SpCas9-reactive regulatory T cells.

Details on this clone: Its antigen is as yet unknown.

Sequencing used immunoSEQ multiplex PCR; TCRdb keeps in-frame clones, though not all of them. The data contain tens of thousands of clones, about 90% of them singletons. The V end was cut by 6 bases, the J end by 0 bases, with 12 bases between. Germline V gene sequence: CDR1 MDHEN, CDR2 SYDVKM. The CDR3 consists of 15 residues. The rearrangement joins TRBV28 to TRBJ2-1; D perhaps matches TRBD1 (6 bases). Material: CD4+ effector T cells (CD127+, CD25-, CD137-, CD154-) from PBMCs; culture status not recorded. This TCR came from a human donor in good health. CDR3 sequence reads: CASRPRGTSYNEQFF. DNA for the CDR3: TGTGCCAGCAGACCCAGGGGAACCTCCTACAATGAGCAGTTCTTC.